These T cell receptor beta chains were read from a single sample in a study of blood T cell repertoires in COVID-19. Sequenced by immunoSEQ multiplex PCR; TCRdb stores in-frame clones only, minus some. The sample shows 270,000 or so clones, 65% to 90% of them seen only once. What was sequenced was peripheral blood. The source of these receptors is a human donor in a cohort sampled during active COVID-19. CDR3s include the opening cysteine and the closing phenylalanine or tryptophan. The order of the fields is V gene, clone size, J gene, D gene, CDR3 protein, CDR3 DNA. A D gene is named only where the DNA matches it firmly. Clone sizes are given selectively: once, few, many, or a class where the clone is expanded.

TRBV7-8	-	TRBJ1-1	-	CASSLTEMNTEAFF	TGTGCCAGCAGCTTAACGGAGATGAACACTGAAGCTTTCTTT
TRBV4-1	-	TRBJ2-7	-	CASSQDQAESYEQYF	TGCGCCAGCAGCCAAGATCAGGCAGAATCCTACGAGCAGTACTTC
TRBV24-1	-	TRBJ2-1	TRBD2	CATSDFRGTINEQFF	TGTGCCACCAGTGATTTTCGTGGGACTATCAATGAGCAGTTCTTC
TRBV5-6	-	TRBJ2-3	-	CASTSLAENTDTQYF	TGTGCCAGCACCTCCCTGGCGGAAAACACAGATACGCAGTATTTT
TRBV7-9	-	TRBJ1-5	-	CASSQGIAGQPQHF	TGTGCCAGCAGCCAGGGTATTGCTGGACAGCCCCAGCATTTT
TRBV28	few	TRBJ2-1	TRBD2	CASRGLVANEQFF	TGTGCCAGCAGGGGACTAGTAGCCAATGAGCAGTTCTTC
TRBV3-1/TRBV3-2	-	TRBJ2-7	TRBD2	CASSRTGTSGRAWQYF	TGTGCCAGCAGCCGCACCGGGACTAGCGGGAGGGCCTGGCAGTACTTC
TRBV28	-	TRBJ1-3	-	CASSRLTNTIYF	TGTGCCAGCTCCCGACTCACGAACACCATATATTTT
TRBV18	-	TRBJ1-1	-	CASSPKQGTNTEAFF	TGTGCCAGCTCACCGAAACAGGGAACGAACACTGAAGCTTTCTTT
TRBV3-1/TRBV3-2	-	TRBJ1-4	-	CASSLRGGENEKLFF	TGTGCCAGCAGCCTTAGAGGGGGGGAGAATGAAAAACTGTTTTTT
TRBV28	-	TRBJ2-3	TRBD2	CASSTKLAGATDTQYF	TGTGCCAGCAGTACAAAGCTAGCGGGAGCGACAGATACGCAGTATTTT
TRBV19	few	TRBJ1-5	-	CASTGGFLNQPQHF	TGTGCCAGTACGGGAGGGTTCCTCAATCAGCCCCAGCATTTT
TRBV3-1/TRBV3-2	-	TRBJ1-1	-	CASSPWANTEAFF	TGTGCCAGCAGCCCGTGGGCGAACACTGAAGCTTTCTTT
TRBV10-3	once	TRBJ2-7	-	CAISALEGYEQYF	TGTGCCATCAGTGCCCTGGAGGGTTACGAGCAGTACTTC
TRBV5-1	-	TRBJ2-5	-	CASRGGGTVQETQYF	TGCGCCAGCAGGGGAGGCGGGACTGTCCAAGAGACCCAGTACTTC
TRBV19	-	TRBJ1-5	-	CASSGQPSNQPQHF	TGTGCCAGTTCCGGACAGCCAAGCAATCAGCCCCAGCATTTT
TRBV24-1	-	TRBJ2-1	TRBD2	CATSGSGAAGGLYNEQFF	TGTGCCACCAGTGGTTCAGGGGCAGCGGGAGGTCTCTACAATGAGCAGTTCTTC
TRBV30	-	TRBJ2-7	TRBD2	CAWASGVEYEQYF	TGTGCCTGGGCTAGCGGGGTTGAATACGAGCAGTACTTC
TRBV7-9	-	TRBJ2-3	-	CASSRAVAGTDTQYF	TGTGCCAGCAGCCGAGCGGTTGCGGGCACAGATACGCAGTATTTT
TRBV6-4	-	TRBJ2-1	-	CASSDKENEQFF	TGTGCCAGCAGTGACAAAGAGAATGAGCAGTTCTTC
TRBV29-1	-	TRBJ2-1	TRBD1	CSVGDRAYNEQFF	TGCAGCGTGGGGGACAGGGCCTACAATGAGCAGTTCTTC
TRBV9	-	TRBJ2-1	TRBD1	CASSEAGGLGNEQFF	TGTGCCAGCAGCGAAGCAGGGGGTTTAGGCAATGAGCAGTTCTTC